Only one count was recorded for the clone carrying this T cell receptor beta chain. Its antigen is not identified. The data are from a study of radiotherapy plus CTLA-4 blockade in lung cancer. Overall study: Among all patients, 15% to 20% showed objective responses, while 30% to 35% had disease control.

The table came from immunoSEQ multiplex PCR; TCRdb's copy has only in-frame clones and leaves some out. Of some 34,000 clones in the sample, approximately 77% were seen once. Study results and limitations: Researchers report tumor-derived TCR clones expanding in blood after radiotherapy plus ipilimumab.

Focal radiation and CTLA-4 blockade (ipilimumab) were tested in chemo-refractory metastatic non-small-cell lung cancer patients. This specimen consisted of peripheral blood, obtained from a patient treated with radiotherapy plus ipilimumab. The sequence came from a human donor with non-small cell lung cancer who had stable disease on radiotherapy plus ipilimumab.

The CDR3 region has the DNA TGTGCCAGCAGCTTGGCGGGGAGAGGACGGGAGCAGTACTTC. Translating it yields CASSLAGRGREQYF. J is TRBJ2-7 and V is TRBV5-4; D possibly corresponds to TRBD2 (5 bases). CDR1 and CDR2 from the germline V gene are SGHNT and YYREEE (reference sequence). The V end lost 0 bases, the J end lost 7 bases, and 14 bases lay between the germline ends. The CDR3 runs to 14 residues.